The present entry profiles one T cell receptor beta chain with its context. Its matching antigen is unknown. Researchers built TCR beta libraries using quantitative 5'-RACE with molecular barcodes. TCRdb passed the 5' RACE reads through MiXCR, listing each CDR3 protein once. This sample yields about 390,000 distinct CDR3 sequences, of which 20% to 25% are seen a single time; about 16% belongs to the top ten. These data come from a study of CD8 T cells in ankylosing spondylitis. Study observations and caveats: For ankylosing spondylitis blood, a TCR beta motif of several highly homologous variants appeared characteristic. From matched ankylosing spondylitis synovial fluid, disease-linked clones were reportedly recovered at significantly enriched levels.

Germline loops: CDR1 ENHRY, CDR2 SYGVKD. V shed 6 bases and J 5 bases; nucleotides not matched to a gene: 3. This CDR3 is 14 amino acids long. The TCR comes from a male donor with ankylosing spondylitis. The source material was blood, either unsorted or a sorted T cell fraction (not recorded which). This chain uses TRBV10-3 with TRBJ2-3; 12 bases line up with TRBD2. The CDR3 bases are TGTGCCATCAGGGAGGGACTAGCGGGAGATACGCAGTATTTT. Its protein is CAIREGLAGDTQYF.